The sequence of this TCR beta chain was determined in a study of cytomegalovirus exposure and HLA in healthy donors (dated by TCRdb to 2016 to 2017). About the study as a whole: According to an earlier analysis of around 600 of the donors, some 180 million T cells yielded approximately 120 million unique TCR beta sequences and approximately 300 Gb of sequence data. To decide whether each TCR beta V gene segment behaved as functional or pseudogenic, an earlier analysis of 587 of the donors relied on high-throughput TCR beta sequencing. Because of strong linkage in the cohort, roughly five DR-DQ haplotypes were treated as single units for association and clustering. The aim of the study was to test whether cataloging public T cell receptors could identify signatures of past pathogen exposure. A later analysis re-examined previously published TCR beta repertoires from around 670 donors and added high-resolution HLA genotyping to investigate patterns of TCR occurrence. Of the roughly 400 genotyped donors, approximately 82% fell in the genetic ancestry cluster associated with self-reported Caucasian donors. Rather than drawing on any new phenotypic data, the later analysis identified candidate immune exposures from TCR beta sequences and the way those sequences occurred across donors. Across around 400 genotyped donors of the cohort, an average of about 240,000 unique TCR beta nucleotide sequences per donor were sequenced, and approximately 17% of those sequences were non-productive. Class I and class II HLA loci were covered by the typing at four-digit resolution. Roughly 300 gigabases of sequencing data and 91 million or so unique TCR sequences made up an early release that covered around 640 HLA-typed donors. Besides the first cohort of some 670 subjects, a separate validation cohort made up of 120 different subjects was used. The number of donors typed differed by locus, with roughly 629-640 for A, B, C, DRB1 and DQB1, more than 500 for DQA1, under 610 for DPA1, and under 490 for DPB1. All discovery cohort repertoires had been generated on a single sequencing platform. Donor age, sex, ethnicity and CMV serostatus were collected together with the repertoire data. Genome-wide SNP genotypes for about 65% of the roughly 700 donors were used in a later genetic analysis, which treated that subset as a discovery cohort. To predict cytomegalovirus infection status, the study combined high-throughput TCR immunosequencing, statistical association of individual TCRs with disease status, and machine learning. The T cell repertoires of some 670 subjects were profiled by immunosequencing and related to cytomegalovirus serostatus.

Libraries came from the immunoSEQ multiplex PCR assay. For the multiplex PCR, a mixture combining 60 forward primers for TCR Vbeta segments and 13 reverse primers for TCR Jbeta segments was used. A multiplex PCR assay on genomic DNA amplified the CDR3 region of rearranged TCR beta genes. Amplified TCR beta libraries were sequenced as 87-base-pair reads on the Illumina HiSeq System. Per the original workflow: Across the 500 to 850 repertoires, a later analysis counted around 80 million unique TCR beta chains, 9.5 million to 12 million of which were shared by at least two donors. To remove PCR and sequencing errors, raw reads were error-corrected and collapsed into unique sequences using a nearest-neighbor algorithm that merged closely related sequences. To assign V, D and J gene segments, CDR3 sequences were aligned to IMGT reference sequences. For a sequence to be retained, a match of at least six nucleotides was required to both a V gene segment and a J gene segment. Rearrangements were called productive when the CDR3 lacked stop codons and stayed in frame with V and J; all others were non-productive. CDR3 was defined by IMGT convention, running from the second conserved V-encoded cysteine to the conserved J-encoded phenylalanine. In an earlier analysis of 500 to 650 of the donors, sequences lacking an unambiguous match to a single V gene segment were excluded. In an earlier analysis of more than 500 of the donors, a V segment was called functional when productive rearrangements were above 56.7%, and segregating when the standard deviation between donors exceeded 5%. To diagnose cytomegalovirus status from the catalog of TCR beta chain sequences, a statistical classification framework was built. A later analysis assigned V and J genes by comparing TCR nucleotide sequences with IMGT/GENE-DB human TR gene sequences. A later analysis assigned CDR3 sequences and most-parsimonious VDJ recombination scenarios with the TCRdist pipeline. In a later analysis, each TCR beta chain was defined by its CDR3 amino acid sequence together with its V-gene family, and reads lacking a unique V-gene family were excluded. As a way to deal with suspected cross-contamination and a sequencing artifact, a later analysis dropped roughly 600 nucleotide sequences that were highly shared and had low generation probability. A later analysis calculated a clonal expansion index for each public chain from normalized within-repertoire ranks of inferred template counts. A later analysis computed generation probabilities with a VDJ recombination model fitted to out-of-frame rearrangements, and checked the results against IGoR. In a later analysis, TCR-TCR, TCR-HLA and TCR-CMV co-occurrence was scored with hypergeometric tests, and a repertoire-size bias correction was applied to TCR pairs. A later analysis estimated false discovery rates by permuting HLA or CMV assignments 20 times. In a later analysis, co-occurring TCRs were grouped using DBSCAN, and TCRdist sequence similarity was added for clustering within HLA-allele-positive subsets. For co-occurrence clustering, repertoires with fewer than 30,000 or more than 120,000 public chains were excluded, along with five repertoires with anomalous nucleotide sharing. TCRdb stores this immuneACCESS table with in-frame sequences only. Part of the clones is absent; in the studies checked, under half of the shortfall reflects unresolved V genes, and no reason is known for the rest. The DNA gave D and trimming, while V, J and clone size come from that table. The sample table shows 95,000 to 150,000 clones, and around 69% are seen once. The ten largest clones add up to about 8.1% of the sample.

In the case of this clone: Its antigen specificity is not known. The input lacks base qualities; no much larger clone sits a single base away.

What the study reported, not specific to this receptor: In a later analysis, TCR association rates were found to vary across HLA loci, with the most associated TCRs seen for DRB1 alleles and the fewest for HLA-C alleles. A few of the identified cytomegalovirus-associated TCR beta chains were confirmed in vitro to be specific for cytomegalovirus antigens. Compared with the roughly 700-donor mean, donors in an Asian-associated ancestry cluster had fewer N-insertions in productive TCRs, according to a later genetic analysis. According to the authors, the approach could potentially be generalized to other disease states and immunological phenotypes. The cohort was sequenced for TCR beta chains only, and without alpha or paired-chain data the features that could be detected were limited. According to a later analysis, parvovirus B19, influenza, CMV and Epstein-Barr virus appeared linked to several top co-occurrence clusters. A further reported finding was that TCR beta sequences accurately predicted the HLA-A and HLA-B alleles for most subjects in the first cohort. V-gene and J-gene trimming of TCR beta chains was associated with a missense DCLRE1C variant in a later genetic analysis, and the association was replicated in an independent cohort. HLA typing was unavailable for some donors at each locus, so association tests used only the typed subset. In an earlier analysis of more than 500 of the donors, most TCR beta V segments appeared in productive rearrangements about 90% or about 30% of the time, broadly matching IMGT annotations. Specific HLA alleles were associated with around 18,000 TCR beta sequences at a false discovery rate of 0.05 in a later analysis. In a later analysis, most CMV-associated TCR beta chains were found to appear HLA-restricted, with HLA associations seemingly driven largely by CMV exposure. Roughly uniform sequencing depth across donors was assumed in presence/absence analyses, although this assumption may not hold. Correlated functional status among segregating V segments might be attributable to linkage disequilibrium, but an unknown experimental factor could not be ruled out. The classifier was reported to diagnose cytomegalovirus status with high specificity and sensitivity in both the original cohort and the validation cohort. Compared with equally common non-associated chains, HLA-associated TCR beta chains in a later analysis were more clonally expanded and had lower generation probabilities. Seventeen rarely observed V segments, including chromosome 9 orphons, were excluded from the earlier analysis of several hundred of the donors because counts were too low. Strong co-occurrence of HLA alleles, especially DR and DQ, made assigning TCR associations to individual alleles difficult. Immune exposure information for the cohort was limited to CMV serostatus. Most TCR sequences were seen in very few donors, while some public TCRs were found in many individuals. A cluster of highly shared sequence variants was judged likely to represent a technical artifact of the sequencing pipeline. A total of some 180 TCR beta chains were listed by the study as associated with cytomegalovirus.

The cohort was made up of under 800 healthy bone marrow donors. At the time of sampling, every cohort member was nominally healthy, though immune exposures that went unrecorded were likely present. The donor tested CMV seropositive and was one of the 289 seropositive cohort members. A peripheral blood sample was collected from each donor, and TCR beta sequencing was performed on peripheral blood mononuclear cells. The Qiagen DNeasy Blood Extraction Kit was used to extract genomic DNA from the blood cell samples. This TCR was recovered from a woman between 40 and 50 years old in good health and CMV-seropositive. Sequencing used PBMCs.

The CDR3 reads as follows: CASSGWNTDTQYF. The DNA sequence reads TGTGCCAGCTCGGGGTGGAACACAGATACGCAGTATTTT. The rearrangement combines TRBV27 with TRBJ2-3; matching of 5 bases hints at TRBD2 as the D gene. V lost 8 bases and J lost 2 bases; the stretch between them is 11 bases long. CDR1 and CDR2, per the germline V gene (reference sequence), are MNHEY and SMNVEV. The CDR3 numbers 13 residues from cysteine through phenylalanine. Just the 39-base CDR3 DNA is kept, in frame starting at base 1.